The 11 T cell receptor beta chains below were found in one sample sequenced in a study of identical twins. TCRdb re-called the 5' RACE reads with MiXCR, one entry per CDR3 protein. The sample yields hundreds of thousands of distinct CDR3 sequences, roughly 6% seen once. The specimen was naive T cells sorted from blood. The origin of the receptors is a man younger than 35 in good health.

This sequence joins TRBV20-1 and TRBJ2-1; 10 nucleotides agree with TRBD2. With 3 bases clipped from V and 6 bases from J, the junction kept 8 bases outside the gene matches. The CDR3 length is 15 residues. CDR1 and CDR2 (germline): DFQATT, SNEGSKA (reference sequence). CDR3 nucleotide sequence: TGCAGTGCTAGTTTCGCTAGCGGGAGAATCAATGAGCAGTTCTTC. Residues: CSASFASGRINEQFF.

This clonotype has just a few counts. The rearrangement links TRBV11-2 to TRBJ2-2; TRBD1 matches 9 bases. V shed 3 bases, J shed 3 bases, and the junction held 5 bases outside the gene matches. Germline V lookup: CDR1 SGHAT, CDR2 FQNNGV. The length of the CDR3 is 16 residues. The DNA for the CDR3 is TGTGCCAGCAGCTTCCGGACAGGGGCGGACACCGGGGAGCTGTTTTTT. Protein product: CASSFRTGADTGELFF. The full variable domain, rest sourced from reference TRBV11-2 and TRBJ2-2, is EAGVAQSPRYKIIEKRQSVAFWCNPISGHATLYWYQQILGQGPKLLIQFQNNGVVDDSQLPKDRFSAERLKGVDSTLKIQPAKLEDSAVYLCASSFRTGADTGELFFGEGSRLTVL.

This clonotype was recorded many times. This chain joins TRBV10-3 and TRBJ2-2; D perhaps matches TRBD2 (6 bases). Germline CDR1 and CDR2: ENHRY and SYGVKD. The CDR3 totals 16 residues. Trimming cost V 7 bases and J 0 bases, with 15 bases left between them. The CDR3 region is CAITTTGTPNTGELFF. CDR3 nucleotide sequence: TGTGCCATCACTACCACCGGGACTCCGAACACCGGGGAGCTGTTTTTT.

In its sample, this clonotype was seen many times. This chain uses TRBV29-1 with TRBJ1-2, with D perhaps TRBD1 (5 bases). Trimming left V 7 bases short and J 5 bases short, with 20 bases between. The germline V gene has CDR1 SQVTM and CDR2 ANQGSEA. There are 14 residues in the CDR3. The CDR3 protein is CSGSEGTGVYGYTF. The CDR3 DNA reads as TGCAGCGGTTCGGAAGGGACGGGAGTTTATGGCTACACCTTC.

This clonotype has ten or more counts. The chain couples TRBV9 to TRBJ1-1; 7 bases map to TRBD1. The CDR3 runs to 15 residues. V shed 4 bases, J shed 1 base, and the junction held 7 bases outside the gene matches. Germline loops: CDR1 SGDLS, CDR2 YYNGEE. In DNA form, the CDR3 reads TGTGCCAGCAGCCCTGAGGGGGCTCGGAACACTGAAGCTTTCTTT. It yields the protein CASSPEGARNTEAFF. The whole variable domain, remainder taken from reference TRBV9 and TRBJ1-1, is DSGVTQTPKHLITATGQRVTLRCSPRSGDLSVYWYQQSLDQGLQFLIQYYNGEERAKGNILERFSAQQFPDLHSELNLSSLELGDSALYFCASSPEGARNTEAFFGQGTRLTVV.

This clonotype has a handful of counts. The rearrangement uses TRBV24-1 and TRBJ2-3; 11 nucleotides line up with TRBD2. V was pared by 1 base and J by 4 bases, with 12 bases of the junction left unmatched. CDR1 KGHDR and CDR2 SFDVKD come from the germline V gene. The CDR3 runs to 19 residues. The CDR3: CATSDLRPALAGGPDTQYF. The CDR3 nucleotides read TGTGCCACCAGTGATTTACGCCCGGCCCTAGCGGGAGGACCAGATACGCAGTATTTT.

The genes are TRBV15 and TRBJ2-1, with 12 bases that match TRBD2. The CDR3 runs 19 residues. With V trimmed by 0 bases and J by 6 bases, 12 bases remained unmatched. The V gene's germline CDR1 is LNHNV and CDR2 YYDKDF (reference sequence). CDR3 bases: TGTGCCACCAGCAGAGATCTCGGAGGCGGACTAGCGGGAAGCAATGAGCAGTTCTTC. This translates into CATSRDLGGGLAGSNEQFF.

In this sample, this clonotype turned up many times. Since no conserved phenylalanine or tryptophan closes the CDR3, a read error is the likely cause. Because the CDR3's place on the DNA is in doubt, the DNA is left out and the CDR3 is given as listed by TCRdb. This sequence joins TRBV21-1 and TRBJ2-7. TRBV21-1 has pseudogene status. The CDR3 has 10 residues if both end residues are counted. The CDR3 protein is CASSKVVGPY.

In its sample, this clonotype was seen many times. V usage is TRBV6-5 and J usage is TRBJ2-7, with 9 bases fitting TRBD2. The CDR3 is 16 amino acids. With V trimmed by 2 bases and J by 2 bases, 7 bases remained unmatched. Germline V lookup: CDR1 MNHEY, CDR2 SVGAGI. The CDR3 region is CASSYPGLAGPYEQYF. CDR3 bases: TGTGCCAGCAGTTACCCCGGGCTAGCGGGACCCTACGAGCAGTACTTC.

This clonotype was counted many times. The rearrangement links TRBV10-3 to TRBJ2-5; 10 nucleotides align to TRBD1. The V segment lost 4 bases and the J segment 5 bases; nucleotides outside the gene matches: 4. The CDR3 has 14 residues. Germline V CDR1 and CDR2: ENHRY, SYGVKD. The CDR3 region has the DNA TGTGCCATCAGTGGACAGGGGGCGAGGGAGACCCAGTACTTC. As protein: CAISGQGARETQYF.

This chain uses TRBV6-2 or TRBV6-3 with TRBJ2-7; 10 bases map to TRBD2. This CDR3 has 14 amino acids. Per germline, CDR1 MNHEY and CDR2 SVGEGT. With V trimmed by 8 bases and J by 4 bases, 8 bases remained unmatched. In DNA, the CDR3 is TGTGCCAGCTCGGGACTAGCGATATTATACGAGCAGTACTTC. Encoded protein: CASSGLAILYEQYF.